These 12 T cell receptor beta chains came from one sample sequenced in a study of blood T cells in healthy people across ages. Through a sample-barcoded 5' primer and a J-beta primer mix, a second PCR was run for roughly 7 to 11 cycles. Using its own MiXCR run on the 5' RACE reads, TCRdb lists one record per CDR3 protein. This table holds 1.5 million to 2 million distinct CDR3 sequences, 28% found once. The sample taken for sequencing was blood. These receptors originate from a woman aged 25-40 years in good health.

Concerning this clonotype itself: Relative to the germline gene, one junction end is altered; a read error may explain this. The chain uses TRBV20-1 and TRBJ2-1, with a weak D call TRBD1 (5 bases). The germline gives CDR1 DFQATT, CDR2 SNEGSKA (reference sequence). The CDR3 extends over 14 amino acids. In DNA, the CDR3 is TGCAGTGCTAGCACCGCACAGGCCCTTAATGGGCAGTTCTTC. It codes for CSASTAQALNGQFF.

Comments on this clonotype: A clone one base away is much larger, so this may be a read error. J is TRBJ2-7 and V is TRBV18; possibly TRBD1 for D (7 bases). Trimming stripped 0 bases from V and 7 bases from J, with 19 bases between. The CDR3 sequence is 16 residues long. Per germline, CDR1 KGHSH and CDR2 LQKENI. This CDR3 is CASSPPRGQGGHEQYF. CDR3 coding DNA: TGTGCCAGCTCACCACCAAGGGGGCAGGGGGGCCATGAGCAGTACTTC.

This clonotype was counted at least ten times. The genes are TRBV5-1 and TRBJ2-7; D is possibly TRBD2 (5 bases). The CDR3 runs to 14 residues. Trimming took 3 bases from V and 3 from J, leaving 13 bases between them. Looked up from germline, CDR1 is SGHRS and CDR2 is YFSETQ. The CDR3 is CASSSERQVYEQYF. For the CDR3, the DNA is TGCGCCAGCAGCTCTGAGCGGCAGGTCTACGAGCAGTACTTC.

This clonotype was seen more than once but under ten times. The J gene is TRBJ1-2, the V gene TRBV7-9; possible D gene TRBD1, 5 bases. CDR1 is SEHNR and CDR2 is FQNEAQ in the germline V gene (reference sequence). CDR3 length equals 14 residues. Trimming removed 2 bases from V and 8 bases from J, with 15 bases in between. The CDR3 here is CASSLYETGLGYTF. In nucleotides, the CDR3 is TGTGCCAGCAGCTTATACGAGACGGGGCTCGGCTACACCTTC.

This chain joins TRBV18 and TRBJ1-5, with D possibly matching TRBD1 (6 bases). The CDR3 has 14 residues. Germline values: CDR1 KGHSH, CDR2 LQKENI. The germline V and J ends were trimmed by 8 bases and 1 base, with 12 bases remaining between them. Here the CDR3 reads CASPGTRSNQPQHF. CDR3 nucleotides: TGTGCCAGCCCAGGGACACGGAGCAATCAGCCCCAGCATTTT.

The rearrangement joins TRBV7-9 to TRBJ2-1; D unclear. Trimming shortened V by 5 bases and J by 7 bases, and 9 bases separated the two germline ends. The CDR3 is 12 residues long. Germline V gene sequence: CDR1 SEHNR, CDR2 FQNEAQ (reference sequence). The CDR3 loop reads CASSVTLNEQFF. As DNA, the CDR3 is TGTGCCAGCAGCGTTACCCTTAATGAGCAGTTCTTC.

This clonotype was counted only a few times. The rearrangement uses TRBV20-1 and TRBJ2-7; D remains ambiguous. Trimming cost V 0 bases and J 0 bases, with 9 bases left between them. Germline assignment: CDR1 DFQATT and CDR2 SNEGSKA (reference sequence). The CDR3 has 14 amino acids. In DNA form, the CDR3 reads TGCAGTGCTAGAGATGACCGGACCTCCTACGAGCAGTACTTC. This translates into CSARDDRTSYEQYF.

The chain is built from TRBV29-1 and TRBJ2-4; 7 bases agree with TRBD1. The CDR3 contains 15 residues. Germline V gives CDR1 SQVTM, CDR2 ANQGSEA. After removal of 5 bases from V and 13 bases from J, the junction contained 20 bases not matched to a gene. CDR3 DNA: TGCAGCGTTCGATTACAAGGGACAGCCTACAATGAGCAGTACTTC. The encoded protein is CSVRLQGTAYNEQYF.

With regard to this clonotype: Mismatch with germline at one junction end may stem from a read error. V gene TRBV9 combines with J gene TRBJ2-5; D remains unclear. CDR3 length equals 14 residues. Germline CDR1 reads SGDLS; CDR2 reads YYNGEE. CDR3 coding DNA: TGTGCCTGCAGCCCCGGCAGATTCCAAGAGACCCAGTACTTC. It encodes CACSPGRFQETQYF.

Ten or more counts support this clonotype. One end of the junction does not line up with germline, which may come from a read error. This rearrangement joins TRBV18 to TRBJ2-7; 8 bases are shared with TRBD2. The CDR3 runs 13 residues. Germline V gives CDR1 KGHSH, CDR2 LQKENI. DNA of the CDR3: TGCGCCAGCAGCCCCGCGGGGGGCTACGAGCAGTACTTC. Amino acid sequence: CASSPAGGYEQYF.

This clonotype has just a few counts. The rearrangement joins TRBV10-3 to TRBJ1-2; 10 nucleotides agree with TRBD1. Unmatched junction bases numbered 8, after V lost 2 bases and J lost 2 bases. Germline V lookup: CDR1 ENHRY, CDR2 SYGVKD. This CDR3 is built from 17 residues. The CDR3 sequence is CAISEATGGLNNYGYTF. CDR3 coding DNA: TGTGCCATCAGTGAGGCGACAGGGGGCCTAAACAACTATGGCTACACCTTC.

V gene TRBV20-1 combines with J gene TRBJ2-1; D ambiguous. The CDR3 runs 15 residues. CDR1 and CDR2 from the germline V gene are DFQATT and SNEGSKA (reference sequence). The V and J ends lost 2 bases and 8 bases respectively, with 19 bases between them. DNA of the CDR3: TGCAGTGCTAGAAACCCGTGGCCCGGTATCGATGAGCAGTTCTTC. Translation gives CSARNPWPGIDEQFF.